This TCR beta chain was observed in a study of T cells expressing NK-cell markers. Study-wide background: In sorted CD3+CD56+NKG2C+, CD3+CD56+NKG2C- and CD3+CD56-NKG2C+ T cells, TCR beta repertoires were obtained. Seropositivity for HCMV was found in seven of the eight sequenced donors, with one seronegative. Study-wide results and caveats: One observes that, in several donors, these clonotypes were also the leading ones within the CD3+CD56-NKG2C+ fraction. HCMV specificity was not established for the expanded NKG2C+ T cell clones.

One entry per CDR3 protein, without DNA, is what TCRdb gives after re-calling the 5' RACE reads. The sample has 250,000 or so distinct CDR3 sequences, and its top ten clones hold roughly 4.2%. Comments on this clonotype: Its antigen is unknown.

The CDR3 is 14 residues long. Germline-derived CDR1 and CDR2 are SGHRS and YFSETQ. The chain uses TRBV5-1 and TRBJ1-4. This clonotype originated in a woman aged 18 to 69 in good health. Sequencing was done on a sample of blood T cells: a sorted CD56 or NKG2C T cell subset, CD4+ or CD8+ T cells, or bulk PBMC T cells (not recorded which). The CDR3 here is CASSLSGGNEELFF.